The entry that follows covers one T cell receptor (beta chain) sequence. The antigen remains unidentified. CDR1 is MNHEY, CDR2 SVGEGT, per germline. With 5 bases removed from V and 5 bases from J, the gap between germline ends came to 21 bases. The CDR3 contains 16 residues. This entry is derived from a study of post-analysis software for immune sequencing data. Study-level information: Relapsing-remitting, secondary progressive and progressive-relapsing forms made up the multiple sclerosis disease courses. Study outcomes and limitations: The study found significantly lower normalized Chao1 diversity in multiple sclerosis patients than in controls. F measure grouped same-batch samples tightly together. Five TRBV segments, including TRBV5-6, TRBV5-1 and TRBV20-1, were more frequent in patients than controls.

Prepared libraries of TCR beta cDNA carried unique molecular identifiers. TCRdb re-analysed the PCR reads in MiXCR, keeping a single row per CDR3 protein. Of about 400,000 distinct CDR3 sequences listed, around 37% are singletons. Sequences were obtained from blood. The sequence derives from a girl aged 5-17 years with multiple sclerosis. This rearrangement joins TRBV6-2 or TRBV6-3 to TRBJ1-1, with D unclear. Here the CDR3 reads CASSGPYHEGRTEAFF. CDR3 coding DNA: TGTGCCAGCAGTGGGCCATATCATGAGGGTCGGACTGAAGCTTTCTTT.